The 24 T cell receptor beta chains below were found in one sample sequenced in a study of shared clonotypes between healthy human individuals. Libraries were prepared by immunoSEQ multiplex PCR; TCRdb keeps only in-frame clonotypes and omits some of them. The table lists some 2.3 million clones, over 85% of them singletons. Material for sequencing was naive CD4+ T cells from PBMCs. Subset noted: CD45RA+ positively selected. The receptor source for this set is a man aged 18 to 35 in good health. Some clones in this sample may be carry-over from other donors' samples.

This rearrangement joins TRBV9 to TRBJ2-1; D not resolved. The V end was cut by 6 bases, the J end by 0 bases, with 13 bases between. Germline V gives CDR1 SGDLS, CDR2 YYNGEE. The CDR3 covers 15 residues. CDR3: CASTVGWSSYNEQFF. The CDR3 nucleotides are TGTGCCAGCACCGTCGGGTGGAGCTCCTACAATGAGCAGTTCTTC.

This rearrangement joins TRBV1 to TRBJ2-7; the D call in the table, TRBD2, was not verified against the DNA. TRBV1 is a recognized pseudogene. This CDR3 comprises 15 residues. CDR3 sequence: CTSSQRRTVTYEQYF. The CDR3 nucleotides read TGCACCAGCAGCCAACGGAGGACGGTTACCTACGAGCAGTACTTC.

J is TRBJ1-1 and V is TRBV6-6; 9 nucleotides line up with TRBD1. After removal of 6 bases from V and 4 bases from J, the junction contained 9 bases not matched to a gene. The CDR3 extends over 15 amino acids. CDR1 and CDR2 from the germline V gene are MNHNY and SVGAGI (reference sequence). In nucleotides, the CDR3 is TGTGCCAGCAGCGACGGACAGGGGCTTGGCACTGAAGCTTTCTTT. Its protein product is CASSDGQGLGTEAFF.

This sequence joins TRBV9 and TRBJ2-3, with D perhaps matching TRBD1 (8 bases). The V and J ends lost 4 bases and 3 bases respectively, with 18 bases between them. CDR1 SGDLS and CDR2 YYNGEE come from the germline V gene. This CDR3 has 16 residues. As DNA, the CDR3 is TGTGCCAGCAGCACAGGACAGGGAGGGAGGACAGATACGCAGTATTTT. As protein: CASSTGQGGRTDTQYF. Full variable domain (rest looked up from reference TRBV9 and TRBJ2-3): DSGVTQTPKHLITATGQRVTLRCSPRSGDLSVYWYQQSLDQGLQFLIQYYNGEERAKGNILERFSAQQFPDLHSELNLSSLELGDSALYFCASSTGQGGRTDTQYFGPGTRLTVL.

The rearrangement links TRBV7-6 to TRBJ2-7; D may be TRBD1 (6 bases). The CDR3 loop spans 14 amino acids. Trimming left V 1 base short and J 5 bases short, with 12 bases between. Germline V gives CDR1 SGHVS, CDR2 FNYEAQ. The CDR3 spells CASSLVQRGNEQYF. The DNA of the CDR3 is TGTGCCAGCAGCTTAGTACAGAGGGGGAACGAGCAGTACTTC.

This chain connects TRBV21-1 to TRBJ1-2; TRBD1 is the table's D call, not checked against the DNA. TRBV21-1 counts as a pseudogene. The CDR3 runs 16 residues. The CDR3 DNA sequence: TGTGCCAGCAGACACCCCCCGAGCAGGGGAGTAGATGGCTACACCTTC. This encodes CASRHPPSRGVDGYTF.

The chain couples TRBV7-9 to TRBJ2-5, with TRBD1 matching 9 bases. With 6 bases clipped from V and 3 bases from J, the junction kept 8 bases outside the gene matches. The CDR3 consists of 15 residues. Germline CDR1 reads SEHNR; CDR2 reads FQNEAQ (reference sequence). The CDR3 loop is CASSTTGGREETQYF. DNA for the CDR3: TGTGCCAGCAGTACCACAGGGGGCCGAGAAGAGACCCAGTACTTC.

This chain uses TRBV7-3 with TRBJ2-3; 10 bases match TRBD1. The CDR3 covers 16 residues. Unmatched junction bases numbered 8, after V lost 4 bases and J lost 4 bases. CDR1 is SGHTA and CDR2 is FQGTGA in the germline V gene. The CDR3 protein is CASSYRDRGTADTQYF. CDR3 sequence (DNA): TGTGCCAGCAGCTACCGGGACAGGGGTACCGCAGATACGCAGTATTTT.

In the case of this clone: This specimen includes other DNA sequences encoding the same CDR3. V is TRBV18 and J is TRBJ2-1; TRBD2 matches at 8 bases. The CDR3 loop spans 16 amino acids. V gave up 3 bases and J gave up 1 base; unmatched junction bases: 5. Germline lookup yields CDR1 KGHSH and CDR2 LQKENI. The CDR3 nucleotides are TGTGCCAGCTCACCCGCGGGGGGAGGGTCCTACAATGAGCAGTTCTTC. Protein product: CASSPAGGGSYNEQFF.

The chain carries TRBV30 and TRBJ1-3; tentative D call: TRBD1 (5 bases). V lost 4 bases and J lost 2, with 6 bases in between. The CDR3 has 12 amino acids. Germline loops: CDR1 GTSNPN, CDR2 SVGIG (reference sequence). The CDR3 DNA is TGTGCCTGGACAGGGACTGGAAACACCATATATTTT. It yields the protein CAWTGTGNTIYF.

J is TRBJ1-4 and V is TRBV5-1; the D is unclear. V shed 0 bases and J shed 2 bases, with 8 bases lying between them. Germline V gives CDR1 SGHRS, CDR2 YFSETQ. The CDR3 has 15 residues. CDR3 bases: TGCGCCAGCAGCTTGGCTGTTCAGACTAATGAAAAACTGTTTTTT. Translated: CASSLAVQTNEKLFF.

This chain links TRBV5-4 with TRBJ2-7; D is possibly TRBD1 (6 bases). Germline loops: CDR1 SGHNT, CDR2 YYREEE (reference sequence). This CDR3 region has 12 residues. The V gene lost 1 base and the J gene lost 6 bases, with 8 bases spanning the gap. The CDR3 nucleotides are TGTGCCAGCAGCTTGACAGGGCTCGAGCAGTACTTC. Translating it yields CASSLTGLEQYF. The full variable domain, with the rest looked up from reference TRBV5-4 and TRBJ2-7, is ETGVTQSPTHLIKTRGQQVTLRCSSQSGHNTVSWYQQALGQGPQFIFQYYREEENGRGNFPPRFSGLQFPNYSSELNVNALELDDSALYLCASSLTGLEQYFGPGTRLTVT.

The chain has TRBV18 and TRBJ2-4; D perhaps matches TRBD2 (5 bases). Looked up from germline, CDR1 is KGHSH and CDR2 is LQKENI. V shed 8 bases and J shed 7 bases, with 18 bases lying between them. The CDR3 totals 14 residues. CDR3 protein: CASSPVAPGNIQYF. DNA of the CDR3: TGTGCCAGCAGCCCAGTGGCACCGGGGAACATTCAGTACTTC.

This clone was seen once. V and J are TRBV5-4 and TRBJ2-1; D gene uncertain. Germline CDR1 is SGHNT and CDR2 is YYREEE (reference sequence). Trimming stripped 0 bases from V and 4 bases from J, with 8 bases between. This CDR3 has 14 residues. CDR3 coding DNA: TGTGCCAGCAGCTTGGAGTACAGTTACAATGAGCAGTTCTTC. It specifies CASSLEYSYNEQFF.

The CDR3 spells CASSEWMKRNTGELFF. The DNA of the CDR3 is TGTGCCAGCAGTGAATGGATGAAGCGGAACACCGGGGAGCTGTTTTTT. The V gene is TRBV6-1, the J gene TRBJ2-2; D unclear. V was shortened by 2 bases and J by 1 base, with 11 bases between the two germline ends. Germline V gene lookup returns CDR1 MNHNS and CDR2 SASEGT. There are 16 residues in the CDR3.

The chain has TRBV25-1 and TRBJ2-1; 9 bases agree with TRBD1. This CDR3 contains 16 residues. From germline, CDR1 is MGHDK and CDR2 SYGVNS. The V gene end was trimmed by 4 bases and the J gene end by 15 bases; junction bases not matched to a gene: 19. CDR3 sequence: CASSGPSPIRDRDRFF. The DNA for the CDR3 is TGTGCCAGCAGTGGACCCTCCCCCATACGGGACAGGGATAGGTTCTTC. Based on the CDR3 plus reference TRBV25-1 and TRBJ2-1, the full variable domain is EADIYQTPRYLVIGTGKKITLECSQTMGHDKMYWYQQDPGMELHLIHYSYGVNSTEKGDLSSESTVSRIRTEHFPLTLESARPSHTSQYLCASSGPSPIRDRDRFFGPGTRLTVL.

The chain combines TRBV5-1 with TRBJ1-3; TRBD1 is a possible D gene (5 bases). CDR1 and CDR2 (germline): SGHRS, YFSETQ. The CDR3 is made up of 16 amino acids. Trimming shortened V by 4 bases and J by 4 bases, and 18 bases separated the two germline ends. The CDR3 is CASSPSAGWGGNTIYF. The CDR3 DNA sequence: TGCGCCAGCAGCCCCTCGGCGGGCTGGGGGGGAAACACCATATATTTT.

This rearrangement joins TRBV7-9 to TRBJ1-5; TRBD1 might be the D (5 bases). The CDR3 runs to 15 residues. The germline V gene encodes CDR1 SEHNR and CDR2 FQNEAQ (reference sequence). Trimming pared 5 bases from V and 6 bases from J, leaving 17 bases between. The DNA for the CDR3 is TGTGCCAGCAGCCCCCCGGGACCTGGAGGTCAGCCCCAGCATTTT. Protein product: CASSPPGPGGQPQHF.

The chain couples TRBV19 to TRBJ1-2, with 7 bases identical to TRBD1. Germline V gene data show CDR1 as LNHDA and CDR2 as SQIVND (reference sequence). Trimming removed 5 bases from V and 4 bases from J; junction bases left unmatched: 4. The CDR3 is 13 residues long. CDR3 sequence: CASSQQGTYGYTF. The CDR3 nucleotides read TGTGCCAGTAGTCAACAGGGGACCTATGGCTACACCTTC.

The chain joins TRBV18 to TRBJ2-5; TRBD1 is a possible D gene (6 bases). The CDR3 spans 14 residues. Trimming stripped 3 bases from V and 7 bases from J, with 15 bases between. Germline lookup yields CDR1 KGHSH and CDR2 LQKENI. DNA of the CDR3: TGTGCCAGCTCACCCGGGACACAACGGGGGACCCAGTACTTC. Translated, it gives CASSPGTQRGTQYF.

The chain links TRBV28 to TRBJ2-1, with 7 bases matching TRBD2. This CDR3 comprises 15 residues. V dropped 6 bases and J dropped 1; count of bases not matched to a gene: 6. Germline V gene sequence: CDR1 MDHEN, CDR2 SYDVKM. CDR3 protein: CASRWTRGSYNEQFF. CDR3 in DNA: TGTGCCAGCAGGTGGACTAGAGGGTCCTACAATGAGCAGTTCTTC.

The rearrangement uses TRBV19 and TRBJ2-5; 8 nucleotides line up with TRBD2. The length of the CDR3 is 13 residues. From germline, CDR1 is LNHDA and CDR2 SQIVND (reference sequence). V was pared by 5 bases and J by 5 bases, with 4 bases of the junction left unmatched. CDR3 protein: CASSREGQETQYF. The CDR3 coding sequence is TGTGCCAGTAGTCGGGAGGGCCAGGAGACCCAGTACTTC.

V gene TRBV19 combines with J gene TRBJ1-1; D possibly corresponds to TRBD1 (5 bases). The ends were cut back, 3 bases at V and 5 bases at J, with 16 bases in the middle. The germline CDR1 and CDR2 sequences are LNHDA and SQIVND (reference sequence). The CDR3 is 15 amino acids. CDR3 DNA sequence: TGTGCCAGTAGTATTTGGGGGAGGCGAGAGACTGAAGCTTTCTTT. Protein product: CASSIWGRRETEAFF.

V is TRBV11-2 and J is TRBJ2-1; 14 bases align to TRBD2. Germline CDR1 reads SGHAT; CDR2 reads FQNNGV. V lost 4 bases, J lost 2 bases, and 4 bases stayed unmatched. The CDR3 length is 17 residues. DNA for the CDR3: TGTGCCAGCAGCTCCAGACTAGCGGGAGGGGCCTACAATGAGCAGTTCTTC. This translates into CASSSRLAGGAYNEQFF.